This TCR beta chain was recorded in a study of a mutant IDH1 vaccine in newly diagnosed glioma. About this clone: Antigen unknown.

This CDR3 is built from 15 residues. Germline values: CDR1 SGHTA, CDR2 FQGNSA. V shed 1 base and J shed 0 bases, with 9 bases lying between them. The assay was immunoSEQ multiplex PCR, and TCRdb's table has in-frame clones only and misses some. There are 40,000 to 50,000 clones in the sample; roughly 80% occur only once, and 18% lies in the top ten. Indicated time point: week 47, end of study. Doses comprised 300 ug of mutant IDH1 20-mer peptide each, plus topical imiquimod. The chain has TRBV7-2 and TRBJ1-1, with TRBD1 as a possible D gene (5 bases). Source: PBMCs, taken from a glioma patient whose treatment included an IDH1 peptide vaccine. This TCR was sampled from a young man with glioma. Some clones in this sample may be carry-over from other donors' samples. This CDR3 reads CASSLGGRLNTEAFF. The CDR3 DNA sequence: TGTGCCAGCAGCTTAGGGGGCAGGTTGAACACTGAAGCTTTCTTT.